Presented here are 24 T cell receptor beta chains from one specimen sequenced in a study of blood T cell repertoires in COVID-19. The protocol was immunoSEQ multiplex PCR, while the TCRdb copy is restricted to in-frame clones and leaves out a portion. The data show roughly 50,000 clones, roughly 90% seen once. The source material was peripheral blood. The receptors stem from a human donor in a cohort sampled during active COVID-19.

The V gene is TRBV28, the J gene TRBJ1-1, with D perhaps TRBD1 (6 bases). CDR1 MDHEN and CDR2 SYDVKM come from the germline V gene. The CDR3 has 14 residues. With 6 bases removed from V and 0 bases from J, the gap between germline ends came to 11 bases. This CDR3 reads CASRRGGMNTEAFF. The CDR3 region has the DNA TGTGCCAGCAGGCGGGGGGGCATGAACACTGAAGCTTTCTTT.

The chain employs TRBV5-1 and TRBJ1-4, with a possible D match to TRBD1 (6 bases). The CDR3 consists of 17 residues. Trimming cost V 1 base and J 3 bases, with 16 bases left between them. Per germline, CDR1 SGHRS and CDR2 YFSETQ. CDR3 coding DNA: TGCGCCAGCAGCTTGCAATCTGGGGGCACCGCTAATGAAAAACTGTTTTTT. It translates to CASSLQSGGTANEKLFF.

This clone was seen only a few times. The rearrangement links TRBV7-9 to TRBJ1-4; 9 bases are shared with TRBD1. This CDR3 comprises 15 residues. Germline trimming cut 5 bases from V and 7 bases from J; bases unmatched to any gene: 8. Germline V gene lookup returns CDR1 SEHNR and CDR2 FQNEAQ (reference sequence). CDR3 sequence reads: CASSPRQGEAEKLFF. DNA of the CDR3: TGTGCCAGCAGCCCCCGACAGGGGGAAGCTGAAAAACTGTTTTTT.

CDR3 DNA: TGTGCCAGCAGCCCCACCCGGCTGGGGAGGAGGGATGGCTACACCTTC. Translation: CASSPTRLGRRDGYTF. The chain carries TRBV7-2 and TRBJ1-2; D gene unclear. Looked up from germline, CDR1 is SGHTA and CDR2 is FQGNSA. Trimming shortened V by 5 bases and J by 6 bases, and 22 bases separated the two germline ends. The CDR3 consists of 16 residues.

The V call is TRBV5-1, the J call TRBJ2-3, with a weak D call TRBD2 (5 bases). Germline V gives CDR1 SGHRS, CDR2 YFSETQ. This CDR3 region has 12 residues. Deletions cut 4 bases from V and 8 bases from J, with 11 bases between. The CDR3 sequence is CASSAGLATQYF. CDR3 nucleotide sequence: TGCGCCAGCAGCGCGGGCCTTGCTACGCAGTATTTT.

This chain joins TRBV27 and TRBJ2-5; D might be TRBD2 (6 bases). Germline V gives CDR1 MNHEY, CDR2 SMNVEV (reference sequence). V was trimmed by 8 bases and J by 8 bases, leaving 15 bases between them. The length of the CDR3 is 12 residues. The CDR3 is CASEGRGGTQYF. The CDR3 DNA reads TGTGCCAGCGAGGGAAGGGGAGGAACCCAGTACTTC.

This clone occurred once. This sequence joins TRBV7-2 and TRBJ2-7; maybe TRBD1 (5 bases). The CDR3 contains 15 residues. Trimming shortened V by 1 base and J by 4 bases, and 14 bases separated the two germline ends. Germline-derived CDR1 and CDR2 are SGHTA and FQGNSA. Written as DNA, the CDR3 is TGTGCCAGCAGCTTAGGGGGCGGCGGACGGTACGAGCAGTACTTC. Residues: CASSLGGGGRYEQYF.

The chain combines TRBV3-1 (or the pseudogene TRBV3-2) with TRBJ1-2; a possible D gene is TRBD1 (5 bases). V was pared by 0 bases and J by 5 bases, with 10 bases between. The germline V gene has CDR1 LGHDT and CDR2 YNNKEL (reference sequence). CDR3 length: 14 amino acids. As DNA, the CDR3 is TGTGCCAGCAGCCAAGATGGGACTGCTTATGGCTACACCTTC. Translation: CASSQDGTAYGYTF.

The V gene is TRBV19, the J gene TRBJ1-5; D is uncertain. Per the germline V gene, CDR1 is LNHDA and CDR2 is SQIVND (reference sequence). With 6 bases removed from V and 0 bases from J, the gap between germline ends came to 18 bases. The CDR3 totals 17 residues. The CDR3 protein is CASSISRQTFSNQPQHF. The CDR3 DNA reads TGTGCCAGTAGCATTTCGAGGCAGACTTTTAGCAATCAGCCCCAGCATTTT.

The V and J genes are TRBV4-3 and TRBJ2-2, with 9 bases matching TRBD1. The germline V gene encodes CDR1 LGHNA and CDR2 YSLEER. J was trimmed by 5 bases and V by 5 bases; bases with no gene match: 6. The CDR3 sequence is 15 residues long. CDR3 sequence: CASSAKGTGTGELFF. CDR3 coding DNA: TGCGCCAGCAGCGCAAAAGGGACAGGGACCGGGGAGCTGTTTTTT.

As DNA, the CDR3 is TGTGCCAGCAGCATAGCGGGGGGCAATGAGCAGTTCTTC. Its protein is CASSIAGGNEQFF. This chain connects TRBV28 to TRBJ2-1; 10 bases line up with TRBD2. The germline V gene has CDR1 MDHEN and CDR2 SYDVKM. The CDR3 runs to 13 residues. Trimming cost V 6 bases and J 6 bases; bases outside gene matches: 2.

V and J are TRBV5-1 and TRBJ1-2; the D gene is possibly TRBD1 (5 bases). The CDR3 has 13 residues. Germline CDR1 SGHRS, CDR2 YFSETQ. Trimming left V 4 bases short and J 4 bases short, with 11 bases between. The CDR3 bases are TGCGCCAGCAGCCAGGGCCGTCTCTATGGCTACACCTTC. This translates into CASSQGRLYGYTF. The variable domain in full, with the rest retrieved from reference TRBV5-1 and TRBJ1-2, is KAGVTQTPRYLIKTRGQQVTLSCSPISGHRSVSWYQQTPGQGLQFLFEYFSETQRNKGNFPGRFSGRQFSNSRSEMNVSTLELGDSALYLCASSQGRLYGYTFGSGTRLTVV.

V is TRBV7-8 and J is TRBJ2-1; the match to TRBD2 covers 8 bases. The germline V gene encodes CDR1 SGHVS and CDR2 FQNEAQ. This CDR3 spans 15 amino acids. After removal of 1 base from V and 9 bases from J, the junction contained 8 bases not matched to a gene. CDR3 sequence reads: CASSLVSGGFIEQFF. The DNA for the CDR3 is TGTGCCAGCAGCTTAGTGTCGGGGGGGTTTATTGAGCAGTTCTTC. Variable domain in full (rest from reference TRBV7-8 and TRBJ2-1): GAGVSQSPRYKVAKRGQDVALRCDPISGHVSLFWYQQALGQGPEFLTYFQNEAQLDKSGLPSDRFFAERPEGSVSTLKIQRTQQEDSAVYLCASSLVSGGFIEQFFGPGTRLTVL.

This clone occurred once. The CDR3 here is CASSDHRGGTF. The CDR3 bases are TGTGCCAGCAGTGACCACAGGGGTGGCACCTTC. V usage is TRBV6-1 and J usage is TRBJ1-2; the match to TRBD1 covers 7 bases. V lost 3 bases, J lost 13 bases, and 5 bases stayed unmatched. Germline V CDR1 and CDR2: MNHNS, SASEGT. This CDR3 has 11 residues.

V usage is TRBV6-5 and J usage is TRBJ2-7; no definite D call. The length of the CDR3 is 15 residues. CDR1 is MNHEY and CDR2 is SVGAGI in the germline V gene. Trimming removed 2 bases from V and 3 bases from J, with 14 bases in between. In DNA, the CDR3 is TGTGCCAGCAGTTACGCGGCTTCAAAGGTCTACGAGCAGTACTTC. Translating it yields CASSYAASKVYEQYF.

The chain links TRBV6-2 or TRBV6-3 to TRBJ2-3; 7 bases align to TRBD2. There are 16 residues in the CDR3. Germline V CDR1 and CDR2: MNHEY, SVGEGT. The trim removed 2 bases at V and 4 bases at J, leaving 9 bases unmatched. DNA for the CDR3: TGTGCCAGCAGTTACCTCAATCTTGGGGGGGCAGATACGCAGTATTTT. This sequence encodes CASSYLNLGGADTQYF.

This clone came up a few times. The CDR3 here is CASSYRGAMGEKLFF. The CDR3 DNA sequence: TGTGCCAGCAGTTACCGGGGGGCGATGGGTGAAAAACTGTTTTTT. J is TRBJ1-4 and V is TRBV6-5, with a weak D call TRBD1 (6 bases). The V gene lost 2 bases and the J gene lost 7 bases, with 14 bases spanning the gap. CDR3 length equals 15 residues. Germline V gene lookup returns CDR1 MNHEY and CDR2 SVGAGI.

The rearrangement uses TRBV9 and TRBJ2-2, with D perhaps TRBD2 (7 bases). Trimming took 4 bases from V and 0 from J, leaving 13 bases between them. Germline V gene sequence: CDR1 SGDLS, CDR2 YYNGEE. The CDR3 has 16 amino acids. CDR3 DNA: TGTGCCAGCAGCTGGTTGGGGGGGCCGAACACCGGGGAGCTGTTTTTT. This sequence encodes CASSWLGGPNTGELFF.

The chain combines TRBV6-5 with TRBJ2-7, with 8 bases identical to TRBD1. This CDR3 is 14 amino acids long. V was clipped by 8 bases and J by 3 bases; unmatched bases: 9. CDR1 and CDR2 (germline): MNHEY, SVGAGI. DNA of the CDR3: TGTGCCAGCCACAGGGGGTTCCGCTACTACGAGCAGTACTTC. Translation gives CASHRGFRYYEQYF.

This chain links TRBV21-1 with TRBJ1-2; TRBD1 is the table's D call, not checked against the DNA. TRBV21-1 is assigned pseudogene status. CDR3 length equals 13 residues. Here the CDR3 DNA reads TGTGCCAGCAGCAATCCAGGGGGCTATTGCTACACCTTC. This gives the protein CASSNPGGYCYTF.

The rearrangement joins TRBV11-2 to TRBJ1-4; D is ambiguous. The CDR3 consists of 14 residues. V lost 8 bases and J lost 2, with 12 bases in between. The germline V gene encodes CDR1 SGHAT and CDR2 FQNNGV. The CDR3 DNA reads as TGTGCCAGCTCTCGAACGAGCACTAATGAAAAACTGTTTTTT. This encodes CASSRTSTNEKLFF.

The chain combines TRBV7-9 with TRBJ1-1; 10 bases align to TRBD1. The CDR3 extends over 14 amino acids. The V segment lost 5 bases and the J segment 11 bases; nucleotides outside the gene matches: 11. CDR1 and CDR2 from the germline V gene are SEHNR and FQNEAQ (reference sequence). In DNA form, the CDR3 reads TGTGCCAGCAGCCCAGGGTGGGGACAGGGGTCGGCTTTCTTT. Translated: CASSPGWGQGSAFF. The full variable domain, completed using reference TRBV7-9 and TRBJ1-1, is DTGVSQNPRHKITKRGQNVTFRCDPISEHNRLYWYRQTLGQGPEFLTYFQNEAQLEKSRLLSDRFSAERPKGSFSTLEIQRTEQGDSAMYLCASSPGWGQGSAFFGQGTRLTVV.

The rearrangement uses TRBV30 and TRBJ2-5, with a tentative D call TRBD1 (7 bases). Looked up from germline, CDR1 is GTSNPN and CDR2 is SVGIG (reference sequence). The V gene lost 8 bases and the J gene lost 2 bases, with 15 bases spanning the gap. This CDR3 has 13 amino acids. CDR3 region: CAGAGQTQETQYF. CDR3 nucleotide sequence: TGTGCCGGGGCGGGACAGACACAAGAGACCCAGTACTTC.

The chain couples TRBV6-5 to TRBJ2-2, with a tentative D call TRBD2 (6 bases). The CDR3 length is 15 residues. Trimming removed 6 bases at V and 0 bases at J, with 11 bases between. Germline V gives CDR1 MNHEY, CDR2 SVGAGI. This CDR3 reads CASREGPTNTGELFF. CDR3 in DNA: TGTGCCAGCAGGGAGGGGCCGACGAACACCGGGGAGCTGTTTTTT.